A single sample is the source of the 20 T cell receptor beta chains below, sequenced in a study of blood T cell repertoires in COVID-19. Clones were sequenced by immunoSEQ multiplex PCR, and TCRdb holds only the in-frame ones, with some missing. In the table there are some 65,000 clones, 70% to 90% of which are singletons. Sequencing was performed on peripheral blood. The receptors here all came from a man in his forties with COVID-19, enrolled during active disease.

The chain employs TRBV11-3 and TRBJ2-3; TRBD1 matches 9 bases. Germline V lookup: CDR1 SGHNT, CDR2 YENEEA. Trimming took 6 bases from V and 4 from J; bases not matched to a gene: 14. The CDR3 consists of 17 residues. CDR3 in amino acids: CASSPTLTGGLPDTQYF. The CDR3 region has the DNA TGTGCCAGCAGTCCCACCCTGACAGGGGGACTACCAGATACGCAGTATTTT.

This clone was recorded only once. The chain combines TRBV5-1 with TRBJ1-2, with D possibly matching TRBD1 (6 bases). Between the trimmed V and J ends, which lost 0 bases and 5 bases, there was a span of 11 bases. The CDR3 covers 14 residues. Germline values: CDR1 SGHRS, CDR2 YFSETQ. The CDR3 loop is CASSLDTGNYGYTF. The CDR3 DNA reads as TGCGCCAGCAGCTTGGATACAGGGAATTATGGCTACACCTTC.

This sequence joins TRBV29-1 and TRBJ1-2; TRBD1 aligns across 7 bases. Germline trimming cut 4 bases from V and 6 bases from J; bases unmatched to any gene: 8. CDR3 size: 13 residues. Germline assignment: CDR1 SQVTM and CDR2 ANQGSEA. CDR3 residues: CSVALDRQNGYTF. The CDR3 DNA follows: TGCAGCGTTGCCCTGGACAGGCAGAATGGCTACACCTTC.

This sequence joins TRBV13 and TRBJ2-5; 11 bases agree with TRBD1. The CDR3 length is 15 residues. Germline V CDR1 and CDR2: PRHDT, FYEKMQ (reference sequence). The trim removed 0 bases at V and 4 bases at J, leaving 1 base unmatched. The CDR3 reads CASSLGGQGGETQYF. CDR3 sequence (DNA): TGTGCCAGCAGCTTAGGGGGACAGGGGGGAGAGACCCAGTACTTC.

The CDR3 region is CASSLEGGSSGANVLTF. The CDR3 DNA reads as TGTGCCAGCAGCCTAGAGGGAGGGAGCTCTGGGGCCAACGTCCTGACTTTC. The chain carries TRBV4-2 and TRBJ2-6; 7 nucleotides match TRBD2. After removal of 4 bases from V and 0 bases from J, the junction contained 6 bases not matched to a gene. The CDR3 spans 17 residues. The germline CDR1 and CDR2 sequences are LGHNA and YNFKEQ.

The CDR3 nucleotides read TGTGCCAGCAGTGAAGTGGCGGTTAGCACAGATACGCAGTATTTT. Its protein is CASSEVAVSTDTQYF. This chain links TRBV6-1 with TRBJ2-3, with D unclear. The CDR3 contains 15 residues. The V and J ends lost 1 base and 0 bases respectively, with 8 bases between them. CDR1 and CDR2 (germline): MNHNS, SASEGT.

The CDR3 spells CASSRQTGGNEQFF. For the CDR3, the DNA is TGTGCCAGCAGCCGACAGACAGGGGGCAATGAGCAGTTCTTC. The chain links TRBV27 to TRBJ2-1; TRBD1 agrees at 9 bases. Trimming at V came to 6 bases and at J to 6 bases, leaving 6 bases not matched to a gene. The CDR3 covers 14 residues. In germline, CDR1 is MNHEY, CDR2 SMNVEV (reference sequence).

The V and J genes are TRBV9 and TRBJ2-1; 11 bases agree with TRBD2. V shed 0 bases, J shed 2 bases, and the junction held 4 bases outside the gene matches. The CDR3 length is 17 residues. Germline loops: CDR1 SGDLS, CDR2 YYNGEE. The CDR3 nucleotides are TGTGCCAGCAGCGTAGGACTAGCGGGGATAGCCTACAATGAGCAGTTCTTC. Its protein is CASSVGLAGIAYNEQFF.

CDR3 amino acids: CASSEARLNTEAFF. The CDR3 DNA reads TGTGCCAGCAGTGAAGCGCGGCTGAACACTGAAGCTTTCTTT. This chain joins TRBV6-1 and TRBJ1-1; D remains unclear. Germline V gene lookup returns CDR1 MNHNS and CDR2 SASEGT. This CDR3 region has 14 residues. The ends were cut back, 0 bases at V and 0 bases at J, with 5 bases in the middle.

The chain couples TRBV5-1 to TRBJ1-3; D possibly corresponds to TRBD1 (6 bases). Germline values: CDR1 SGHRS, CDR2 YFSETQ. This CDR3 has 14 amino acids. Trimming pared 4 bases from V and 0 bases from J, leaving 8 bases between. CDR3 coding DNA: TGCGCCAGCAGCCAGACAGGCTCTGGAAACACCATATATTTT. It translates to CASSQTGSGNTIYF.

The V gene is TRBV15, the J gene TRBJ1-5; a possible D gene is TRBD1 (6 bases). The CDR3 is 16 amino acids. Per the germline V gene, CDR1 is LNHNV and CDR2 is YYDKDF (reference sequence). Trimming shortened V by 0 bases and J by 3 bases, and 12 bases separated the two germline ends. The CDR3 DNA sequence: TGTGCCACCAGCAGAGAGACAGGAACCTTCAATCAGCCCCAGCATTTT. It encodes CATSRETGTFNQPQHF.

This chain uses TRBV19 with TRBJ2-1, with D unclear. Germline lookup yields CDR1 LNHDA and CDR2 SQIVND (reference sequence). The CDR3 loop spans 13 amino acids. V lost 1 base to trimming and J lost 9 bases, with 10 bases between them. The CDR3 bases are TGTGCCAGTAGTATAGCCCTAGGCCTTGAGCAGTTCTTC. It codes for CASSIALGLEQFF.

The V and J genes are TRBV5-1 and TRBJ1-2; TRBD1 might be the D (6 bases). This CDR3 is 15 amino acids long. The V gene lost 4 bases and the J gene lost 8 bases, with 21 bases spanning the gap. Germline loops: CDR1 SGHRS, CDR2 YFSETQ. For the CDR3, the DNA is TGCGCCAGCAGCCTCAGAGGGGGGGAGGATGGAGGCTACACCTTC. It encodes CASSLRGGEDGGYTF.

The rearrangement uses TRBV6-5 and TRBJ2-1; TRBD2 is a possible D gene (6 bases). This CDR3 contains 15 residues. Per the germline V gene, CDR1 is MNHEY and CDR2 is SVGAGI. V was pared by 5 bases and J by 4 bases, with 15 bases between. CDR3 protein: CASSPVAVPYNEQFF. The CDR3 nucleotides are TGTGCCAGCAGTCCTGTAGCGGTTCCTTACAATGAGCAGTTCTTC.

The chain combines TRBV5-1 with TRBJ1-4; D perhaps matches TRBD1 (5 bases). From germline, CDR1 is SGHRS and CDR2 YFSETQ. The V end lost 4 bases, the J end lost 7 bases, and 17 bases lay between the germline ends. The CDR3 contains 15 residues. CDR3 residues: CASSQEAGRAEKLFF. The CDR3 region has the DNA TGCGCCAGCAGCCAAGAGGCAGGGAGGGCTGAAAAACTGTTTTTT.

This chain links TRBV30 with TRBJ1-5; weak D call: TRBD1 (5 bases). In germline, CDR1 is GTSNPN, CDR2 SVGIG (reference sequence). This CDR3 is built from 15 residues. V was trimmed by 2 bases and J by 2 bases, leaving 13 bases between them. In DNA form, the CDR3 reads TGTGCCTGGAGTTTTCGGGGGAGTGGCAATCAGCCCCAGCATTTT. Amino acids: CAWSFRGSGNQPQHF.

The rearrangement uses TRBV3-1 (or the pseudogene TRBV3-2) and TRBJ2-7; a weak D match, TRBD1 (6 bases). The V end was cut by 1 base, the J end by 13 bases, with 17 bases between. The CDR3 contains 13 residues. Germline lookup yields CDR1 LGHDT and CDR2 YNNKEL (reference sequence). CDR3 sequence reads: CASSQGYSTGPYF. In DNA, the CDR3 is TGTGCCAGCAGCCAAGGGTACTCAACAGGGCCATACTTC.

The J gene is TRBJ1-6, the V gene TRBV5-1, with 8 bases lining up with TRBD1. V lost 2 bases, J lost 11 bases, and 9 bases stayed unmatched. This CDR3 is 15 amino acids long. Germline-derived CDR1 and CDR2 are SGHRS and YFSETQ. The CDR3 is CASSFVQGVEAPLHF. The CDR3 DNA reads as TGCGCCAGCAGCTTTGTACAGGGGGTAGAGGCACCCCTCCACTTT. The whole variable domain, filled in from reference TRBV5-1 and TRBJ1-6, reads KAGVTQTPRYLIKTRGQQVTLSCSPISGHRSVSWYQQTPGQGLQFLFEYFSETQRNKGNFPGRFSGRQFSNSRSEMNVSTLELGDSALYLCASSFVQGVEAPLHFGNGTRLTVT.

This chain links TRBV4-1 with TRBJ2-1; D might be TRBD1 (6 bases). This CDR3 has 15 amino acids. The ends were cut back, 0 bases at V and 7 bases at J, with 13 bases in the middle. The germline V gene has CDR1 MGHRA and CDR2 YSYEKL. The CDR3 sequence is CASSQDQGRVNEQFF. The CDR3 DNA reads TGCGCCAGCAGCCAAGATCAGGGGCGAGTGAATGAGCAGTTCTTC.

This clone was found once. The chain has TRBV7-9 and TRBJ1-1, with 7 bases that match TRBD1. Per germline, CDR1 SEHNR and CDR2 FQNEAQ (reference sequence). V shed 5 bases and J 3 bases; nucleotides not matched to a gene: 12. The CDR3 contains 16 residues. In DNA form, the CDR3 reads TGTGCCAGCAGCCCCCCGACAGGGCCTATGTACACTGAAGCTTTCTTT. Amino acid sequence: CASSPPTGPMYTEAFF.